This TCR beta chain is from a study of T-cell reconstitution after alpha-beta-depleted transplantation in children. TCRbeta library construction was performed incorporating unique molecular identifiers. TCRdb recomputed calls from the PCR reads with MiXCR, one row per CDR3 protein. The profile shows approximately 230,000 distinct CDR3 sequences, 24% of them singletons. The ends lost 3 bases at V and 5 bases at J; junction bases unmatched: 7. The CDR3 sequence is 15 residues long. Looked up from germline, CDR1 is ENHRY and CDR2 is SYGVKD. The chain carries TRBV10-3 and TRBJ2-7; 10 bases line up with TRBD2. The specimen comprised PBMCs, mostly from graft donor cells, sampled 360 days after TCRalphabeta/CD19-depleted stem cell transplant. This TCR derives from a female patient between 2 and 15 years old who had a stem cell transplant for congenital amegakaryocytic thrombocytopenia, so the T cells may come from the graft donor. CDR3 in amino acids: CAISDRGLANDEQYF. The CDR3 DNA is TGTGCCATCAGTGACCGGGGACTAGCGAACGACGAGCAGTACTTC.